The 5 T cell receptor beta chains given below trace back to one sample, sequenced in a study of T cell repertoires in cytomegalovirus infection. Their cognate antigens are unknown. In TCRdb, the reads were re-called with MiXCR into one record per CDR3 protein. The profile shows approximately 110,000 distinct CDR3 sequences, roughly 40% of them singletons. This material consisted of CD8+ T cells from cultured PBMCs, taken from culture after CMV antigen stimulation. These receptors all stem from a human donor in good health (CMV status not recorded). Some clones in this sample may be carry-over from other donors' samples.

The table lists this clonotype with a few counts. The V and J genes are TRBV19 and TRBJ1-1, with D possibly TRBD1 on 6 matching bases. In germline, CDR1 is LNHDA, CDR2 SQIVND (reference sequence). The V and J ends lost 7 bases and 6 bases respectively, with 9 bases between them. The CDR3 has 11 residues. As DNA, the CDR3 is TGTGCCAGTATCAGGGGCTCTGAAGCTTTCTTT. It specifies CASIRGSEAFF.

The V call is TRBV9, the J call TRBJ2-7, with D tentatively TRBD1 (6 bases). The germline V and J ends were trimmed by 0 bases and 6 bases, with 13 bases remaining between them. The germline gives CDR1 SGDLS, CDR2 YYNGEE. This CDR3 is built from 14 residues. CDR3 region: CASSVVSGAGEQYF. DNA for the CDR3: TGTGCCAGCAGCGTAGTTTCAGGGGCGGGCGAGCAGTACTTC.

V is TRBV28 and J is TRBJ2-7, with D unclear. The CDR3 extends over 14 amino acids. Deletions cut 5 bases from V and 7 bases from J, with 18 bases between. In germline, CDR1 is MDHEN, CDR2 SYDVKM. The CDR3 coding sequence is TGTGCCAGCAGTACCGTTCGGCCGGCAGCGGAGCAGTACTTC. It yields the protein CASSTVRPAAEQYF.

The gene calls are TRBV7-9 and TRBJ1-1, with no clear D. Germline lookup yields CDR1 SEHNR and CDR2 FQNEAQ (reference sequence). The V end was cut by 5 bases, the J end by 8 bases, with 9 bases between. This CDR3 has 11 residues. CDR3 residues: CASSPSAEAFF. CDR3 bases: TGTGCCAGCAGCCCCTCGGCGGAAGCTTTCTTT.

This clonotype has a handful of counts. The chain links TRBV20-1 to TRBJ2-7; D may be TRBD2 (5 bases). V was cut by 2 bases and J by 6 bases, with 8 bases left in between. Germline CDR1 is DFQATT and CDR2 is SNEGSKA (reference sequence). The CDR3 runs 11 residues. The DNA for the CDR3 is TGCAGTGCTAGACGAGGAGGCGAGCAGTACTTC. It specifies CSARRGGEQYF.